This T cell receptor beta chain is from a study of blood T cell repertoires in COVID-19. Some clones are missing from TCRdb's copy, which holds only in-frame ones; the method was immunoSEQ multiplex PCR. The sample has fewer than 200,000 clones; 85% are singletons. The length of the CDR3 is 17 residues. V dropped 4 bases and J dropped 1; count of bases not matched to a gene: 9. Germline CDR1 is LNHDA and CDR2 is SQIVND (reference sequence). This clonotype was obtained from a human donor with acute or convalescent COVID-19. The donor label of this sample is uncertain. Source material: peripheral blood. This chain joins TRBV19 and TRBJ1-5; 8 nucleotides agree with TRBD1. DNA of the CDR3: TGTGCCAGTAGTAAAGGACAGGGAGGATTAAGCAATCAGCCCCAGCATTTT. Translation: CASSKGQGGLSNQPQHF.